This T cell receptor (beta chain) was captured in a study of spatial heterogeneity in lung cancer. Study in general: The donor population consisted of approximately 70 patients with untreated, early-stage non-small cell lung cancer. At a median of approximately 22 months after resection, follow-up PBMC samples were sequenced when available. A unique TCR and UMI combination showed up more than ten times in raw reads, on average. Broader study findings: At resection, ubiquitous expanded tumor TCRs appeared in blood more than at follow-up.

This CDR3 spans 16 amino acids. Germline CDR1 KGHSH, CDR2 LQKENI. The ends were cut back, 0 bases at V and 3 bases at J, with 15 bases in the middle. Described time point: blood at routine non-recurrence follow-up after resection. Tumor, nontumor lung or frozen PBMC supplied whole RNA that was sequenced unsorted. Each CDR3 protein gets one entry after TCRdb re-called the 5' RACE reads with MiXCR. The table shows 95,000 to 130,000 distinct CDR3 sequences, with 9% to 15% occurring only once. Comments on this clonotype: The antigen remains unidentified.

This TCR was recovered from a male donor with early-stage non-small cell lung cancer. Sequences were derived from PBMCs, sampled at follow-up. V gene TRBV18 combines with J gene TRBJ2-7; possibly TRBD2 for D (6 bases). CDR3: CASSPPKGTSRYEQYF. CDR3 bases: TGTGCCAGCTCACCACCTAAGGGGACTTCTCGCTACGAGCAGTACTTC.